This entry features one T cell receptor (beta chain) sequence. The antigen is not known. PBMCs provided sorted CD4+ and CD8+ T cells. The sample originates from a study of CD8+ T cells in alopecia areata. General observations from the study: Lesional scalp, especially alopecia totalis/universalis, showed higher clonality than normal scalp. Sequence data from scalp samples additionally include resident alphabeta T cells of normal skin. Sharing of TCR sequences between patients (possibly for HLA-related reasons) was less clear than in mice.

In each case, RNA was isolated and then reverse transcribed into cDNA as the sequencing template. Measured with immunoSEQ multiplex PCR; TCRdb has only the in-frame clones, and not every one. This table holds 150,000 to 200,000 clones, roughly 50% found once. The V segment lost 7 bases and the J segment 6 bases; nucleotides outside the gene matches: 12. The CDR3 is made up of 15 amino acids. Germline loops: CDR1 SGHTA, CDR2 FQGNSA. Sequenced input: CD4+ T cells sorted from blood. This sequence joins TRBV7-2 and TRBJ2-1; 7 bases fit TRBD1. The receptor comes from a human donor in good health. The CDR3 reads CASTGTGDRVNEQFF. The CDR3 nucleotides read TGTGCCAGCACCGGAACAGGGGACAGAGTCAATGAGCAGTTCTTC. Based on the CDR3 plus reference TRBV7-2 and TRBJ2-1, the full variable domain is GAGVSQSPSNKVTEKGKDVELRCDPISGHTALYWYRQSLGQGLEFLIYFQGNSAPDKSGLPSDRFSAERTGGSVSTLTIQRTQQEDSAVYLCASTGTGDRVNEQFFGPGTRLTVL.